These 18 T cell receptor beta chains came from one sample sequenced in a study of cytomegalovirus exposure and HLA in healthy donors. The study ran its PCR with 60 Vbeta and 13 Jbeta primers. Measured with immunoSEQ multiplex PCR; TCRdb has only the in-frame clones, and not every one. The data contain 110,000 to 150,000 clones, around 82% of them singletons. Specimen: PBMCs. These receptor sequences come from a female donor in good health and CMV-seronegative.

The chain combines TRBV27 with TRBJ2-2; weak D call: TRBD1 (5 bases). The germline V and J ends were trimmed by 7 bases and 1 base, with 13 bases remaining between them. The germline V gene has CDR1 MNHEY and CDR2 SMNVEV (reference sequence). This CDR3 contains 15 residues. The CDR3 is CASNRYGQNTGELFF. The CDR3 DNA reads TGTGCCAGCAATAGGTACGGACAGAACACCGGGGAGCTGTTTTTT.

The chain carries TRBV28 and TRBJ2-7; the D gene is possibly TRBD1 (6 bases). Trimming took off 3 bases at V and 3 bases at J, with 12 bases between the two ends. The CDR3 has 14 residues. The germline V gene encodes CDR1 MDHEN and CDR2 SYDVKM. For the CDR3, the DNA is TGTGCCAGCAGTTTGGGGACACGATACTACGAGCAGTACTTC. This gives the protein CASSLGTRYYEQYF.

The chain joins TRBV5-1 to TRBJ2-7, with D maybe TRBD1 (5 bases). Between the trimmed V and J ends, which lost 0 bases and 1 base, there was a span of 8 bases. Germline CDR1 SGHRS, CDR2 YFSETQ. This CDR3 region has 14 residues. As DNA, the CDR3 is TGCGCCAGCAGCTTGGATGGGGCGTCCTACGAGCAGTACTTC. This codes for CASSLDGASYEQYF.

The chain uses TRBV7-9 and TRBJ1-2; TRBD1 matches at 7 bases. The germline V gene has CDR1 SEHNR and CDR2 FQNEAQ (reference sequence). The CDR3 is made up of 15 amino acids. V dropped 7 bases and J dropped 5; count of bases not matched to a gene: 13. The CDR3 DNA is TGTGCCAGCATGGACCTTCGGGACAGCCCTTATGGCTACACCTTC. Its translation: CASMDLRDSPYGYTF.

The rearrangement joins TRBV2 to TRBJ2-1; 11 bases fit TRBD2. Looked up from germline, CDR1 is SNHLY and CDR2 is FYNNEI. The CDR3 length is 13 residues. Trimming removed 5 bases from V and 6 bases from J; junction bases left unmatched: 0. CDR3 coding DNA: TGTGCCAGCAGTACTAGCGGGAGCAATGAGCAGTTCTTC. Translated, it gives CASSTSGSNEQFF.

This chain links TRBV2 with TRBJ2-1; D might be TRBD2 (6 bases). The CDR3 runs to 13 residues. Germline loops: CDR1 SNHLY, CDR2 FYNNEI. V lost 8 bases to trimming and J lost 1 base, with 9 bases between them. CDR3 sequence: CASGGLSYNEQFF. The CDR3 nucleotides are TGTGCCAGCGGGGGGTTATCCTACAATGAGCAGTTCTTC.

This clone came up a few times. The chain combines TRBV6-1 with TRBJ2-7; D possibly corresponds to TRBD1 (6 bases). V was cut by 4 bases and J by 0 bases, with 10 bases left in between. The CDR3 runs 14 residues. Germline V gene lookup returns CDR1 MNHNS and CDR2 SASEGT. The chain's CDR3 is CASSAAGASYEQYF. In DNA, the CDR3 is TGTGCCAGCAGTGCGGCAGGGGCCTCCTACGAGCAGTACTTC.

The chain combines TRBV27 with TRBJ2-7; TRBD1 agrees at 9 bases. From germline, CDR1 is MNHEY and CDR2 SMNVEV (reference sequence). The CDR3 length is 14 residues. J lost 3 bases, V lost 6 bases, and 6 bases had no gene match. The CDR3 region is CASSGTGLFYEQYF. As DNA, the CDR3 is TGTGCCAGCAGCGGGACAGGGTTATTCTACGAGCAGTACTTC.

The V and J genes are TRBV7-9 and TRBJ2-2; D gene unclear. The V gene lost 1 base and the J gene lost 3 bases, with 12 bases spanning the gap. The CDR3 sequence is 16 residues long. The germline gives CDR1 SEHNR, CDR2 FQNEAQ (reference sequence). The CDR3: CASSLGPVRHTGELFF. The CDR3 DNA reads as TGTGCCAGCAGCTTAGGACCCGTGCGGCACACCGGGGAGCTGTTTTTT.

The chain has TRBV19 and TRBJ2-3; a possible D gene is TRBD2 (5 bases). Trimming cost V 8 bases and J 4 bases, with 16 bases left between them. CDR3 size: 14 residues. The germline V gene has CDR1 LNHDA and CDR2 SQIVND (reference sequence). In DNA, the CDR3 is TGTGCCAGTGCTTCGGGGTCGAGCTCAGATACGCAGTATTTT. This gives the protein CASASGSSSDTQYF.

The rearrangement joins TRBV4-1 to TRBJ2-7; 8 bases match TRBD2. Unmatched junction bases numbered 17, after V lost 0 bases and J lost 4 bases. The CDR3 runs 19 residues. Germline values: CDR1 MGHRA, CDR2 YSYEKL. CDR3 protein: CASSQDLGGLSGSGYEQYF. Written as DNA, the CDR3 is TGCGCCAGCAGCCAAGATCTGGGGGGCTTAAGCGGGAGTGGGTACGAGCAGTACTTC.

This chain uses TRBV27 with TRBJ2-7, with 7 bases fitting TRBD1. This CDR3 is 14 amino acids long. Germline assignment: CDR1 MNHEY and CDR2 SMNVEV (reference sequence). After removal of 3 bases from V and 0 bases from J, the junction contained 2 bases not matched to a gene. The DNA of the CDR3 is TGTGCCAGCAGTTTCAGACAGGGCTCCTACGAGCAGTACTTC. Translation: CASSFRQGSYEQYF.

The V and J genes are TRBV28 and TRBJ2-7; D uncertain. CDR3 size: 13 residues. V dropped 1 base and J dropped 2 bases, with 6 bases sitting between them. The V gene's germline CDR1 is MDHEN and CDR2 SYDVKM. CDR3 in DNA: TGTGCCAGCAGTTTATCTGGGCCCTACGAGCAGTACTTC. Amino acids: CASSLSGPYEQYF.

The gene calls are TRBV27 and TRBJ1-2; TRBD1 is a possible D gene (5 bases). CDR1 and CDR2 from the germline V gene are MNHEY and SMNVEV (reference sequence). The CDR3 has 15 amino acids. V shed 3 bases and J shed 7 bases, with 18 bases lying between them. The CDR3: CASSFSPGQAGGYTF. CDR3 in DNA: TGTGCCAGCAGTTTTAGCCCAGGACAAGCAGGTGGCTACACCTTC.

The chain has TRBV16 and TRBJ1-6; TRBD1 is a possible D gene (5 bases). The CDR3 totals 14 residues. CDR1 is KGHSY, CDR2 FQNENV, per germline. Trimming left V 0 bases short and J 13 bases short, with 13 bases between. The CDR3 region has the DNA TGTGCCAGCAGCCAATCGAGGCGGGACCCCCCCCTCCACTTT. Residues: CASSQSRRDPPLHF.

The CDR3 protein is CASSSTYSKFYGYTF. The DNA for the CDR3 is TGTGCCAGCAGCTCGACGTACAGTAAGTTCTATGGCTACACCTTC. The J gene is TRBJ1-2, the V gene TRBV5-6; no clear D gene. Germline assignment: CDR1 SGHDT and CDR2 YYEEEE. Deletions cut 3 bases from V and 4 bases from J, with 16 bases between. This CDR3 is 15 amino acids long.

The chain is built from TRBV4-1 and TRBJ2-1; TRBD2 is a possible D gene (6 bases). The CDR3 loop spans 16 amino acids. With 1 base removed from V and 7 bases from J, the gap between germline ends came to 17 bases. Per germline, CDR1 MGHRA and CDR2 YSYEKL. For the CDR3, the DNA is TGCGCCAGCAGCCAAGGGTTATTGGGACTCCTGAATGAGCAGTTCTTC. Encoded protein: CASSQGLLGLLNEQFF.

The chain couples TRBV4-1 to TRBJ2-5; no firm D call. The CDR3 totals 14 residues. V gave up 1 base and J gave up 1 base, with 7 bases separating them. CDR1 is MGHRA, CDR2 YSYEKL, per germline. Here the CDR3 DNA reads TGCGCCAGCAGCCAAGTTGTAGTCCAAGAGACCCAGTACTTC. This gives the protein CASSQVVVQETQYF.